This passage covers 20 T cell receptor beta chains from one sample sequenced in a study of blood T cells in healthy people across ages. Combining a sample-barcoded 5' primer with a J-beta primer mix, a second PCR ran for roughly 7 to 12 cycles. TCRdb re-called the 5' RACE reads through MiXCR, storing one row per CDR3 protein. The profile shows 650,000 to 800,000 distinct CDR3 sequences, about 42% of them singletons. Sequenced material: blood. These receptors originate from a man in his 60s in good health.

In this sample, this clonotype turned up a few times. This chain connects TRBV30 to TRBJ1-1; D is ambiguous. V was cut by 2 bases and J by 8 bases, with 9 bases left in between. CDR1 and CDR2 from the germline V gene are GTSNPN and SVGIG (reference sequence). CDR3 length: 11 residues. This CDR3 reads CAWSPLREAFF. In DNA, the CDR3 is TGTGCCTGGAGTCCGCTAAGGGAAGCTTTCTTT.

This clonotype has only a few counts. The chain employs TRBV27 and TRBJ1-1; 9 positions agree with TRBD1. Germline V gene data show CDR1 as MNHEY and CDR2 as SMNVEV (reference sequence). The CDR3 has 14 residues. The J segment lost 4 bases and the V segment lost 3 bases, leaving 3 bases of the junction unmatched. CDR3 protein: CASSLGQGFTEAFF. The CDR3 DNA reads as TGTGCCAGCAGTTTGGGACAGGGTTTCACTGAAGCTTTCTTT.

The table lists this clonotype with many counts. This chain uses TRBV20-1 with TRBJ2-1, with 8 bases lining up with TRBD1. V lost 6 bases, J lost 9 bases, and 13 bases stayed unmatched. CDR3 length: 14 residues. Per the germline V gene, CDR1 is DFQATT and CDR2 is SNEGSKA (reference sequence). The CDR3 region has the DNA TGCAGTGCCAACCGCGGACAGGGTGGGGGTGAGCAGTTCTTC. It yields the protein CSANRGQGGGEQFF.

This clonotype has only a few counts. The rearrangement links TRBV24-1 to TRBJ2-1; D is uncertain. Germline V gene sequence: CDR1 KGHDR, CDR2 SFDVKD. The CDR3 has 11 amino acids. The ends were cut back, 5 bases at V and 4 bases at J, with 2 bases in the middle. Here the CDR3 DNA reads TGTGCCACCAGTGGTTACAATGAGCAGTTCTTC. Residues: CATSGYNEQFF.

The chain recombines TRBV25-1 with TRBJ2-1; 8 bases line up with TRBD2. V shed 10 bases and J 9 bases; nucleotides not matched to a gene: 11. In germline, CDR1 is MGHDK, CDR2 SYGVNS. There are 13 residues in the CDR3. As DNA, the CDR3 is TGTGCCACCAACCCGGGGGGGCCGGGTGAGCAGTTCTTC. Translation: CATNPGGPGEQFF.

In this sample, this clonotype turned up a few times. This chain joins TRBV20-1 and TRBJ1-6; weak D call: TRBD1 (5 bases). CDR3 length equals 12 residues. Germline CDR1 reads DFQATT; CDR2 reads SNEGSKA (reference sequence). The CDR3: CSWGDGNSPLHF. CDR3 coding DNA: TGCAGCTGGGGGGATGGTAATTCACCCCTCCACTTT.

This rearrangement joins TRBV10-3 to TRBJ1-1, with unresolved D. V shed 0 bases and J shed 0 bases, with 8 bases lying between them. The length of the CDR3 is 15 residues. The V gene's germline CDR1 is ENHRY and CDR2 SYGVKD. The chain's CDR3 is CAISESLTVNTEAFF. DNA for the CDR3: TGTGCCATCAGTGAGTCCCTGACGGTGAACACTGAAGCTTTCTTT.

The chain couples TRBV6-5 to TRBJ2-2; no clear D. In germline, CDR1 is MNHEY, CDR2 SVGAGI. The CDR3 has 13 residues. Trimming stripped 5 bases from V and 6 bases from J, with 10 bases between. In DNA, the CDR3 is TGTGCCAGCAGTGACACCCGTTCCGGGGAGCTGTTTTTT. This sequence encodes CASSDTRSGELFF.

This clonotype was counted a single time. The gene calls are TRBV5-4 and TRBJ2-3; 7 bases fit TRBD2. Per germline, CDR1 SGHNT and CDR2 YYREEE (reference sequence). This CDR3 is 15 amino acids long. Trimming cost V 4 bases and J 3 bases; bases outside gene matches: 8. This CDR3 reads CASSAGTIETDTQYF. In DNA, the CDR3 is TGTGCCAGCAGCGCCGGGACTATTGAGACAGATACGCAGTATTTT.

The J gene is TRBJ2-6, the V gene TRBV14; D is unclear. Germline CDR1 is SGHDN and CDR2 is FVKESK. The CDR3 spans 14 residues. Trimming pared 5 bases from V and 3 bases from J, leaving 8 bases between. CDR3 sequence: CASSALSGANVLTF. CDR3 coding DNA: TGTGCCAGCAGCGCCCTGAGTGGGGCCAACGTCCTGACTTTC. Looking up the rest from reference TRBV14 and TRBJ2-6 gives the full variable domain: EAGVTQFPSHSVIEKGQTVTLRCDPISGHDNLYWYRRVMGKEIKFLLHFVKESKQDESGMPNNRFLAERTGGTYSTLKVQPAELEDSGVYFCASSALSGANVLTFGAGSRLTVL.

J is TRBJ2-2 and V is TRBV30; a weak D match, TRBD2 (6 bases). CDR1 and CDR2 (germline): GTSNPN, SVGIG (reference sequence). V dropped 5 bases and J dropped 3 bases, with 7 bases sitting between them. The CDR3 is 12 amino acids. The CDR3 reads CAWGGDTGELFF. Written as DNA, the CDR3 is TGTGCCTGGGGAGGGGACACCGGGGAGCTGTTTTTT. Complete variable domain (other parts from reference TRBV30 and TRBJ2-2): SQTIHQWPATLVQPVGSPLSLECTVEGTSNPNLYWYRQAAGRGLQLLFYSVGIGQISSEVPQNLSASRPQDRQFILSSKKLLLSDSGFYLCAWGGDTGELFFGEGSRLTVL.

The rearrangement uses TRBV20-1 and TRBJ2-5, with TRBD2 matching over 13 bases. The J call may be faulty, since TRBJ2-7 better matches the DNA end. The CDR3 covers 12 residues. The germline CDR1 and CDR2 sequences are DFQATT and SNEGSKA (reference sequence). The CDR3 reads CSAGLAGSEQYF. CDR3 bases: TGCAGTGCGGGACTAGCGGGAAGCGAGCAGTACTTC.

This clonotype was detected only once. Since a much larger clone is just one base distant, this may be a read error. The V call is TRBV29-1, the J call TRBJ2-3; D is ambiguous. The CDR3 is 12 amino acids. Germline values: CDR1 SQVTM, CDR2 ANQGSEA. The CDR3 sequence: CSVRDSTDAQYF. CDR3 nucleotide sequence: TGCAGCGTTAGAGATAGCACAGATGCGCAGTATTTT.

The chain links TRBV7-2 to TRBJ2-5, with D perhaps TRBD1 (6 bases). With the DNA end fitting TRBJ2-7 better, the J assignment may be wrong. CDR1 and CDR2 from the germline V gene are SGHTA and FQGNSA. The CDR3 spans 14 residues. CDR3 amino acids: CASSSTLGTREQYF. The CDR3 DNA is TGTGCCAGCAGCTCGACGCTCGGGACACGCGAGCAGTACTTC.

This clonotype showed up many times. The chain employs TRBV6-6 and TRBJ1-2, with TRBD1 matching 8 bases. The V gene's germline CDR1 is MNHNY and CDR2 SVGAGI (reference sequence). After removal of 6 bases from V and 4 bases from J, the junction contained 10 bases not matched to a gene. The length of the CDR3 is 15 residues. The CDR3 spells CASSSGTGRRYGYTF. The CDR3 nucleotides read TGTGCCAGCAGCAGCGGGACAGGTCGTCGCTATGGCTACACCTTC.

In its sample, this clonotype was seen a few times. The rearrangement joins TRBV12-5 to TRBJ2-5; weak D call: TRBD2 (6 bases). With 5 bases removed from V and 1 base from J, the gap between germline ends came to 11 bases. The CDR3 sequence is 14 residues long. Germline CDR1 is LGHNT and CDR2 is FRNRAP. In nucleotides, the CDR3 is TGTGCTAGTGGTAAAGGAGGGTCCCAAGAGACCCAGTACTTC. Amino acids: CASGKGGSQETQYF.

This chain uses TRBV5-1 with TRBJ2-5; D possibly corresponds to TRBD1 (5 bases). V was clipped by 4 bases and J by 5 bases, with 15 bases between them. Germline CDR1 SGHRS, CDR2 YFSETQ. This CDR3 is 14 amino acids long. CDR3 loop: CASSQTSKGETQYF. DNA of the CDR3: TGCGCCAGCAGCCAGACTTCGAAGGGGGAGACCCAGTACTTC.

The chain recombines TRBV20-1 with TRBJ1-4, with 7 bases fitting TRBD1. The trim removed 1 base at V and 7 bases at J, leaving 6 bases unmatched. CDR1 DFQATT and CDR2 SNEGSKA come from the germline V gene (reference sequence). This CDR3 has 14 amino acids. The CDR3 sequence: CSARVPGGREKLFF. CDR3 DNA: TGCAGTGCTAGAGTCCCAGGGGGGCGTGAAAAACTGTTTTTT.

This clonotype occurred a few times. This rearrangement joins TRBV4-1 to TRBJ2-7; TRBD2 matches 13 bases. The V gene end was trimmed by 0 bases and the J gene end by 6 bases; junction bases not matched to a gene: 8. CDR1 and CDR2 from the germline V gene are MGHRA and YSYEKL. The length of the CDR3 is 17 residues. The CDR3 nucleotides read TGCGCCAGCAGCCAAGAAAGTGTGGGACTAGCGGGGATCGAGCAGTACTTC. It translates to CASSQESVGLAGIEQYF.

This clonotype was seen just once. The rearrangement joins TRBV12-3 or TRBV12-4 to TRBJ1-2; D not resolved. V was shortened by 3 bases and J by 4 bases, with 15 bases between the two germline ends. The CDR3 covers 15 residues. As DNA, the CDR3 is TGTGCCAGCAGTTTTGAGGGATCCCTTAGCTATGGCTACACCTTC. Encoded protein: CASSFEGSLSYGYTF.